This T cell receptor beta chain was documented in a study of T cells in Graves' hyperthyroidism and ophthalmopathy. The overall study: Peripheral blood was taken when the disease was first diagnosed, before any treatment began. Study results and caveats: In blood, most of the thyroid clonotypes expanded above 0.001 were also present.

There are many counts of this clonotype. Its specificity is unknown. It was RNA transcripts that yielded the amplified TCR beta CDR3 regions. First-round RT-PCR of the TCR CDR3 relied on the HTBI primer set. From the multiplex PCR reads, TCRdb called clonotypes with MiXCR, one entry per CDR3 protein. This table has around 620,000 distinct CDR3 sequences, approximately 15% appearing once. On the basis of clinical symptoms, serum thyroxine and TRAb, thyroid ultrasound and orbital computed tomography, diagnoses were made. Fresh peripheral blood, roughly 10 ml, was the source of the PBMCs. With 6 bases clipped from V and 1 base from J, the junction kept 14 bases outside the gene matches. Germline CDR1 and CDR2: MNHEY and SMNVEV (reference sequence). The length of the CDR3 is 17 residues.

The chain has TRBV27 and TRBJ1-1; the match to TRBD1 covers 7 bases. Sequenced material: blood. This TCR came from a woman between 18 and 29 years old with Graves' ophthalmopathy. The CDR3 DNA reads TGTGCCAGCAGCCCAATAGGCAGGGGGTTCGGGAACACTGAAGCTTTCTTT. This sequence encodes CASSPIGRGFGNTEAFF.